The source of this T cell receptor (beta chain) is a study of PD-1 blockade in classical Hodgkin lymphoma. Autologous stem cell transplantation was followed by relapse in every patient, and brentuximab vedotin exposure varied. Some clones are missing from TCRdb's copy, which holds only in-frame ones; the method was immunoSEQ multiplex PCR. The sample consists of just over 50,000 clones, 73% of them appearing once. Germline assignment: CDR1 MNHNS and CDR2 SASEGT. The CDR3 contains 14 residues. Trimming shortened V by 7 bases and J by 3 bases, and 15 bases separated the two germline ends. The specimen was peripheral blood mononuclear cells (PBMCs), collected before the second cycle of nivolumab. The rearrangement uses TRBV6-1 and TRBJ1-1; TRBD1 might be the D (6 bases). This receptor was identified in a human donor with classical Hodgkin lymphoma. DNA of the CDR3: TGTGCCAGCAAGAGTATCCGGACAGACACTGAAGCTTTCTTT. This sequence encodes CASKSIRTDTEAFF.